A single sample is the source of the 18 T cell receptor beta chains below, sequenced in a study of spatial heterogeneity in lung cancer. As for time point: sample taken at primary tumor resection. TCRdb processed the 5' RACE reads anew with MiXCR; each CDR3 protein has one entry. Of about 30,000 distinct CDR3 sequences listed, about 6.6% are singletons. General study points: Tracking of tumor mutation counts was seen in expanded intratumoral alpha and beta TCR counts.

The antigens for these receptors are not known. This material consisted of lung tumor tissue, taken at surgery. The receptors shown here come from a male donor with early-stage non-small cell lung cancer.

This clonotype was observed many times. The chain has TRBV29-1 and TRBJ2-5, with D possibly TRBD1 on 6 matching bases. Trimming cost V 4 bases and J 10 bases, with 19 bases left between them. This CDR3 contains 13 residues. Germline V lookup: CDR1 SQVTM, CDR2 ANQGSEA. Written as DNA, the CDR3 is TGCAGCGTTGGGGGCCAGGGACAAAGATTCCAGTACTTC. Amino acids: CSVGGQGQRFQYF.

This clonotype occurred many times. The CDR3 region is CASSPGQGVGELFF. The CDR3 DNA follows: TGTGCCAGCAGCCCGGGACAGGGAGTCGGGGAGCTGTTTTTT. V usage is TRBV11-3 and J usage is TRBJ2-2, with TRBD1 matching 9 bases. Germline loops: CDR1 SGHNT, CDR2 YENEEA. The J segment lost 7 bases and the V segment lost 5 bases, leaving 5 bases of the junction unmatched. CDR3 length equals 14 residues.

This clonotype was observed at least ten times. The rearrangement uses TRBV6-6 and TRBJ1-1; D uncertain. This CDR3 region has 13 residues. Trimming took off 6 bases at V and 4 bases at J, with 12 bases between the two ends. Germline CDR1 reads MNHNY; CDR2 reads SVGAGI (reference sequence). CDR3 sequence reads: CASSEKGSTEAFF. CDR3 DNA sequence: TGTGCCAGCAGCGAAAAAGGGAGCACTGAAGCTTTCTTT.

This clonotype was counted a few times. The V call is TRBV28, the J call TRBJ2-7, with D possibly being TRBD1 (5 bases). V was cut by 4 bases and J by 3 bases, with 16 bases left in between. Germline loops: CDR1 MDHEN, CDR2 SYDVKM. The CDR3 is made up of 15 amino acids. CDR3 in amino acids: CASSSRVLRIYEQYF. DNA for the CDR3: TGTGCCAGCAGTTCCAGGGTATTAAGGATCTACGAGCAGTACTTC.

V is TRBV20-1 and J is TRBJ2-1; TRBD2 matches 11 bases. V gave up 4 bases and J gave up 8 bases; unmatched junction bases: 10. The germline CDR1 and CDR2 sequences are DFQATT and SNEGSKA (reference sequence). The CDR3 extends over 15 amino acids. Written as DNA, the CDR3 is TGCAGTGCTAAAGTCCTCCTAGCGGGGGGTGATGAGCAGTTCTTC. This codes for CSAKVLLAGGDEQFF.

This clonotype was seen ten or more times. The CDR3 DNA reads as TGTGCCATCAGCTTGACACCCGAAAGGGATTCACCCCTCCACTTT. It is translated as CAISLTPERDSPLHF. V usage is TRBV10-3 and J usage is TRBJ1-6; D call uncertain. CDR3 size: 15 residues. CDR1 and CDR2 (germline): ENHRY, SYGVKD. Trimming left V 6 bases short and J 8 bases short, with 17 bases between.

Many counts were recorded for this clonotype. Here the CDR3 reads CASSLRTQNTGELFF. Here the CDR3 DNA reads TGCGCCAGCAGCCTGCGGACACAAAACACCGGGGAGCTGTTTTTT. The chain couples TRBV4-1 to TRBJ2-2, with D perhaps matching TRBD1 (5 bases). Per germline, CDR1 MGHRA and CDR2 YSYEKL. The V end was cut by 4 bases, the J end by 2 bases, with 11 bases between. The length of the CDR3 is 15 residues.

This clonotype was counted ten times or more. The genes are TRBV5-1 and TRBJ2-3; no reliable D call. With 0 bases removed from V and 2 bases from J, the gap between germline ends came to 7 bases. The length of the CDR3 is 14 residues. In germline, CDR1 is SGHRS, CDR2 YFSETQ. CDR3 DNA sequence: TGCGCCAGCAGCTTGGAAGGGTACACAGATACGCAGTATTTT. This encodes CASSLEGYTDTQYF.

With respect to this clonotype: The junction shows a germline mismatch at one end, possibly a read error. The chain combines TRBV4-2 with TRBJ1-2; D unclear. Germline V gives CDR1 LGHNA, CDR2 YNFKEQ. CDR3 length equals 15 residues. DNA for the CDR3: TGTGCCAGCAGCCAAGAAGGCACACCCGGGGAGGGCTGCACCTTC. This sequence encodes CASSQEGTPGEGCTF.

This clonotype has a count of ten or more. The chain recombines TRBV11-3 with TRBJ1-3; no firm D call. Trimming pared 2 bases from V and 3 bases from J, leaving 5 bases between. Germline lookup yields CDR1 SGHNT and CDR2 YENEEA. The CDR3 loop spans 13 amino acids. The CDR3 region is CASSLTIGNTIYF. The CDR3 nucleotides read TGTGCCAGCAGCTTAACTATTGGAAACACCATATATTTT.

The table lists this clonotype with a few counts. The chain employs TRBV12-3 or TRBV12-4 and TRBJ2-1; tentative D call: TRBD1 (7 bases). Trimming cost V 3 bases and J 3 bases, with 12 bases left between them. CDR3 size: 15 residues. This CDR3 is CASSLGQGGYNEQFF. CDR3 bases: TGTGCCAGCAGTTTGGGGCAGGGGGGCTACAATGAGCAGTTCTTC.

In its sample, this clonotype was seen many times. V and J are TRBV7-8 and TRBJ1-4, with 9 bases identical to TRBD1. The trim removed 4 bases at V and 7 bases at J, leaving 10 bases unmatched. This CDR3 spans 16 amino acids. Germline loops: CDR1 SGHVS, CDR2 FQNEAQ. The CDR3 DNA sequence: TGTGCCAGCAGCTGGGGATACAGGGGGCTTGGTGAAAAACTGTTTTTT. It yields the protein CASSWGYRGLGEKLFF.

This clonotype was seen many times. The chain carries TRBV10-3 and TRBJ1-3; tentatively, D is TRBD1 (5 bases). The CDR3 totals 15 residues. Trimming removed 8 bases at V and 0 bases at J, with 14 bases between. Germline V gene sequence: CDR1 ENHRY, CDR2 SYGVKD. The CDR3 region is CAISRQGGSGNTIYF. DNA for the CDR3: TGTGCCATCTCTCGGCAGGGAGGCTCTGGAAACACCATATATTTT.

This clonotype was seen a few times. DNA of the CDR3: TGCAGCGCGACTGGGGTAACTAGCGGGGTGAATCAAGAGACCCAGTACTTC. It is translated as CSATGVTSGVNQETQYF. The chain is built from TRBV20-1 and TRBJ2-5; TRBD2 matches 10 bases. Per the germline V gene, CDR1 is DFQATT and CDR2 is SNEGSKA (reference sequence). The CDR3 contains 17 residues.

This rearrangement joins TRBV15 to TRBJ2-1; 8 bases agree with TRBD2. CDR1 and CDR2 from the germline V gene are LNHNV and YYDKDF (reference sequence). The CDR3 has 13 amino acids. The V segment lost 8 bases and the J segment 7 bases; nucleotides outside the gene matches: 7. The CDR3 bases are TGTGCCACCGTGCGAGGCGGGGGGAATGAGCAGTTCTTC. Translating gives CATVRGGGNEQFF.

At least ten counts were recorded for this clonotype. The chain uses TRBV5-1 and TRBJ1-4; D unclear. The length of the CDR3 is 12 residues. CDR1 and CDR2 from the germline V gene are SGHRS and YFSETQ. With 4 bases removed from V and 5 bases from J, the gap between germline ends came to 6 bases. The CDR3 protein is CASSVSNEKLFF. The CDR3 DNA follows: TGCGCCAGCAGCGTCTCGAATGAAAAACTGTTTTTT.

The rearrangement links TRBV30 to TRBJ1-5; no firm D call. V was clipped by 1 base and J by 7 bases, with 11 bases between them. Per germline, CDR1 GTSNPN and CDR2 SVGIG (reference sequence). CDR3 length: 13 amino acids. CDR3 amino acids: CAWSDQQDQPQHF. The CDR3 DNA is TGTGCCTGGAGTGACCAACAAGACCAGCCCCAGCATTTT.

This clonotype showed up many times. The chain links TRBV7-9 to TRBJ2-3, with D perhaps TRBD2 (5 bases). Germline V gene lookup returns CDR1 SEHNR and CDR2 FQNEAQ (reference sequence). This CDR3 is 14 amino acids long. V dropped 5 bases and J dropped 4 bases, with 13 bases sitting between them. The CDR3 nucleotides are TGTGCCAGCAGCCCTTGGGAGTCTGCAGATACGCAGTATTTT. Translated: CASSPWESADTQYF.